These T cell receptor beta chains were read from a single sample in a study of radiation and T cells in renal cell carcinoma. Sequencing used immunoSEQ multiplex PCR; TCRdb keeps in-frame clones, though not all of them. Of roughly 12,000 clones in the sample, around a third are singletons; the top ten hold just over 15%. Material: tumor tissue, obtained from a patient whose treatment included radiotherapy and nephrectomy. The receptors originated from a man in his sixties with renal cell carcinoma. CDR3s include the opening cysteine and the closing phenylalanine or tryptophan. A D gene is named only where the DNA matches it firmly. Clone size is given for some rows only: seen once, a few or many times, or a class if the clone is expanded.

j_call: TRBJ2-3
v_call: TRBV5-4
clone_size: .
d_call: .
cdr3_aa: CASSLRQENTDTQYF
cdr3_nt: TGTGCCAGCAGCTTGCGGCAGGAGAACACAGATACGCAGTATTTT

j_call: TRBJ1-2
v_call: TRBV30
clone_size: .
d_call: TRBD1
cdr3_aa: CAWSIGTGDGYTF
cdr3_nt: TGTGCCTGGAGTATAGGGACAGGGGATGGCTACACCTTC

j_call: TRBJ2-7
v_call: TRBV14
clone_size: .
d_call: .
cdr3_aa: CASSGAGLSYEQYF
cdr3_nt: TGTGCCAGCAGCGGGGCAGGCCTATCCTACGAGCAGTACTTC

j_call: TRBJ2-2
v_call: TRBV6-6
clone_size: .
d_call: .
cdr3_aa: CASSYSSMAGELFF
cdr3_nt: TGTGCCAGCAGTTACTCTTCAATGGCCGGGGAGCTGTTTTTT

j_call: TRBJ2-5
v_call: TRBV9
clone_size: medium-sized
d_call: .
cdr3_aa: CASSPRTKQETQYF
cdr3_nt: TGTGCCAGCAGCCCGCGGACAAAACAAGAGACCCAGTACTTC

j_call: TRBJ1-1
v_call: TRBV9
clone_size: .
d_call: TRBD1
cdr3_aa: CASSGQGSTEAFF
cdr3_nt: TGTGCCAGCAGCGGACAGGGCAGCACTGAAGCTTTCTTT

j_call: TRBJ1-2
v_call: TRBV6-1
clone_size: .
d_call: .
cdr3_aa: CASSGYRHGYTF
cdr3_nt: TGTGCCAGCAGTGGTTACAGGCACGGCTACACCTTC

j_call: TRBJ1-2
v_call: TRBV20-1
clone_size: .
d_call: .
cdr3_aa: CSASPQGGYTF
cdr3_nt: TGCAGTGCTAGCCCTCAGGGAGGCTACACCTTC

j_call: TRBJ2-1
v_call: TRBV6-5
clone_size: .
d_call: .
cdr3_aa: CASSLVDGTYNEQFF
cdr3_nt: TGTGCCAGCAGTCTTGTGGACGGAACATACAATGAGCAGTTCTTC

j_call: TRBJ2-7
v_call: TRBV18
clone_size: few
d_call: TRBD1
cdr3_aa: CASSPMTGTREQYF
cdr3_nt: TGTGCCAGCTCACCAATGACAGGGACGCGGGAGCAGTACTTC

j_call: TRBJ1-4
v_call: TRBV30
clone_size: .
d_call: .
cdr3_aa: CAWSDAGTMREKLFF
cdr3_nt: TGTGCCTGGAGTGACGCCGGGACAATGCGTGAAAAACTGTTTTTT

j_call: TRBJ1-2
v_call: TRBV4-2
clone_size: .
d_call: .
cdr3_aa: CASSPDPAYGYTF
cdr3_nt: TGTGCCAGCAGCCCTGACCCCGCCTATGGCTACACCTTC

j_call: TRBJ1-1
v_call: TRBV6-5
clone_size: .
d_call: .
cdr3_aa: CASSYAEGATEAFF
cdr3_nt: TGTGCCAGCAGTTACGCCGAGGGTGCCACTGAAGCTTTCTTT

j_call: TRBJ2-5
v_call: TRBV6-6
clone_size: medium-sized
d_call: .
cdr3_aa: CASSPGGRETQYF
cdr3_nt: TGTGCCAGCAGTCCCGGGGGGCGCGAGACCCAGTACTTC

j_call: TRBJ1-1
v_call: TRBV2
clone_size: many
d_call: .
cdr3_aa: CASSASGGRNTEAFF
cdr3_nt: TGTGCCAGCAGTGCAAGTGGGGGGAGAAACACTGAAGCTTTCTTT